These 10 T cell receptor beta chains share one sample of origin, sequenced in a study of blood T cell repertoires in COVID-19. Data came from immunoSEQ multiplex PCR; TCRdb stores just in-frame clones and leaves some out. The sample lists approximately 220,000 clones, around nine tenths occurring once. The specimen sequenced was peripheral blood. The source of these receptors is a man aged 55-75 years who had recovered from COVID-19.

The rearrangement joins TRBV6-5 to TRBJ1-2; 9 bases map to TRBD1. The CDR3 is 14 amino acids. After removal of 7 bases from V and 4 bases from J, the junction contained 7 bases not matched to a gene. CDR1 and CDR2 from the germline V gene are MNHEY and SVGAGI. In DNA form, the CDR3 reads TGTGCCAGCATCCCGGGACAGGGAGGCTATGGCTACACCTTC. Translated, it gives CASIPGQGGYGYTF.

This clone was counted a few times. This rearrangement joins TRBV4-3 to TRBJ1-5; TRBD1 matches 9 bases. This CDR3 spans 15 amino acids. After removal of 3 bases from V and 9 bases from J, the junction contained 9 bases not matched to a gene. Germline-derived CDR1 and CDR2 are LGHNA and YSLEER. The CDR3 sequence: CASSHLDRGGWPQHF. CDR3 nucleotides: TGCGCCAGCAGCCACCTTGACAGGGGGGGATGGCCCCAGCATTTT.

The chain employs TRBV30 and TRBJ1-3; D remains ambiguous. There are 12 residues in the CDR3. The germline gives CDR1 GTSNPN, CDR2 SVGIG (reference sequence). V lost 1 base and J 4 bases, leaving 5 bases between the germline ends. This chain's CDR3 is CAWSDTGNTIYF. The DNA of the CDR3 is TGTGCCTGGAGTGACACGGGAAACACCATATATTTT.

The V call is TRBV7-2, the J call TRBJ2-7, with D uncertain. Germline CDR1 is SGHTA and CDR2 is FQGNSA. The CDR3 spans 13 residues. V was shortened by 0 bases and J by 9 bases, with 12 bases between the two germline ends. CDR3 sequence: CASSLAEMSGQYF. In DNA, the CDR3 is TGTGCCAGCAGCTTAGCTGAGATGTCGGGGCAGTACTTC.

This chain uses TRBV7-2 with TRBJ2-3; 9 bases line up with TRBD1. Trimming at V came to 5 bases and at J to 1 base, leaving 7 bases not matched to a gene. Germline assignment: CDR1 SGHTA and CDR2 FQGNSA. The CDR3 covers 16 residues. The CDR3 DNA sequence: TGTGCCAGCAGCAACTTACAGGGGGCCGGCACAGATACGCAGTATTTT. This gives the protein CASSNLQGAGTDTQYF.

V gene TRBV6-2 or TRBV6-3 combines with J gene TRBJ2-5; 9 nucleotides line up with TRBD1. This CDR3 contains 14 residues. V shed 4 bases, J shed 1 base, and the junction held 1 base outside the gene matches. Per germline, CDR1 MNHEY and CDR2 SVGEGT. The CDR3 protein is CASSWGQGQETQYF. CDR3 sequence (DNA): TGTGCCAGCAGTTGGGGACAGGGCCAAGAGACCCAGTACTTC.

The genes are TRBV15 and TRBJ2-3; the match to TRBD2 covers 7 bases. Losses at the gene ends were 2 bases for V and 2 bases for J; bases not matched to a gene: 4. This CDR3 is built from 15 residues. Looked up from germline, CDR1 is LNHNV and CDR2 is YYDKDF (reference sequence). The CDR3 sequence is CATSRPGLTTDTQYF. CDR3 DNA: TGTGCCACCAGCAGACCGGGACTAACCACAGATACGCAGTATTTT.

The chain links TRBV6-6 to TRBJ1-1; D possibly corresponds to TRBD1 (5 bases). Germline-derived CDR1 and CDR2 are MNHNY and SVGAGI (reference sequence). V was pared by 5 bases and J by 1 base, with 11 bases between. The CDR3 runs to 14 residues. For the CDR3, the DNA is TGTGCCAGCAGTCCGGGGGGGAAGAACACTGAAGCTTTCTTT. The encoded protein is CASSPGGKNTEAFF.

As to this clone: Other nucleotide sequences from this sample produce the same CDR3. This chain joins TRBV5-1 and TRBJ2-7; D gene uncertain. Trimming took 0 bases from V and 1 from J, leaving 5 bases between them. The CDR3 has 13 residues. In germline, CDR1 is SGHRS, CDR2 YFSETQ. CDR3 sequence reads: CASSLGQSYEQYF. The CDR3 nucleotides are TGCGCCAGCAGCTTGGGACAATCCTACGAGCAGTACTTC.

V is TRBV6-1 and J is TRBJ1-4, with D tentatively TRBD1 (5 bases). Trimming removed 4 bases from V and 0 bases from J, with 15 bases in between. Germline CDR1 MNHNS, CDR2 SASEGT. CDR3 size: 17 residues. The CDR3 nucleotides read TGTGCCAGCAGTGTAAGACCCGACAGCGCAACTAATGAAAAACTGTTTTTT. It codes for CASSVRPDSATNEKLFF.